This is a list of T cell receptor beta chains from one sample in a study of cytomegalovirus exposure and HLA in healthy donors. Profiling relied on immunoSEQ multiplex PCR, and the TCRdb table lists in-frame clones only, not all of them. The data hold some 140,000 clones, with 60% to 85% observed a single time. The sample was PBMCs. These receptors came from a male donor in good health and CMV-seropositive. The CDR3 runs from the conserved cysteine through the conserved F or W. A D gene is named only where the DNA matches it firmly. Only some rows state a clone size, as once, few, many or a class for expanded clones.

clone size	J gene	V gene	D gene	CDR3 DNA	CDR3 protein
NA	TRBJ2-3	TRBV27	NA	TGTGCCAGCAGTTTAGCAGGGAACGCGCAGTATTTT	CASSLAGNAQYF
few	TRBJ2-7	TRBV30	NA	TGTGCCTGGAGTCGGGGAGGATACGAGCAGTACTTC	CAWSRGGYEQYF
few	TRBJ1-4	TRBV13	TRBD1	TGTGCCAGCAGCGGGGGGACAGGGTCTAATGAAAAACTGTTTTTT	CASSGGTGSNEKLFF
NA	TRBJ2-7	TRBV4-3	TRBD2	TGCGCCAGCAGCCAAGATCTAGGGGGTAGCGGGAGGTGGTACGAGCAGTACTTC	CASSQDLGGSGRWYEQYF
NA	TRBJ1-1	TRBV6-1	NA	TGTGCCAGCACCCGGACAGTGAACACTGAAGCTTTCTTT	CASTRTVNTEAFF
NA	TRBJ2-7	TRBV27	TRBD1	TGTGCCAGCAGATTTAAGACAGGGCTAAACTACGAGCAGTACTTC	CASRFKTGLNYEQYF
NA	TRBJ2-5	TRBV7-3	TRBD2	TGTGCCAGCAGCCCCGGGACTAGCCAAGAGACCCAGTACTTC	CASSPGTSQETQYF
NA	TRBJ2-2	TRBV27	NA	TGTGCCAGCAGTTTCTCCGTGTACGGGGAGCTGTTTTTT	CASSFSVYGELFF
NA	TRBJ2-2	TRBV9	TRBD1	TGTGCCAGCAGTCTACAGGGGGCGAACACCGGGGAGCTGTTTTTT	CASSLQGANTGELFF
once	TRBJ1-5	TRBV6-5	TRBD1	TGTGCCAGCAGTGAAGACAGGGCGAATCAGCCCCAGCATTTT	CASSEDRANQPQHF
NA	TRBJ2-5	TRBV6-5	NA	TGTGCCAGCAGTTTTAAAGCCGGGACTGGGGCGGAGACCCAGTACTTC	CASSFKAGTGAETQYF
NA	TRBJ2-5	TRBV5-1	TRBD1	TGCGCCAGCAGACTTAGCCCGACAGGGGAAGAGACCCAGTACTTC	CASRLSPTGEETQYF
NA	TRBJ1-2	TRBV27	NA	TGTGCCAGCAGTTTATCAGGGGAAGGCGAAGGTCCTTATGGCTACACCTTC	CASSLSGEGEGPYGYTF
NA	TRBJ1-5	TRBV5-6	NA	TGTGCCAGCAGCAGAGCGGGGGCGGGCAATCAGCCCCAGCATTTT	CASSRAGAGNQPQHF
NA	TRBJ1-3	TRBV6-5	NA	TGTGCCACGGGGTTAAGGGCTGGAAACACCATATATTTT	CATGLRAGNTIYF
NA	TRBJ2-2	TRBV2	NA	TGTGCCAGCAAACTGGGGGGGGGCGCCGGGGAGCTGTTTTTT	CASKLGGGAGELFF
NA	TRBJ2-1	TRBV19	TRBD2	TGTGCCAGTAGATTTGCGGGGGCCTACAATGAGCAGTTCTTC	CASRFAGAYNEQFF
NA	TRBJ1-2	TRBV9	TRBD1	TGTGCCAGCAGCGTAGGTGGGACAGGGAGACGGGCTAACTATGGCTACACCTTC	CASSVGGTGRRANYGYTF
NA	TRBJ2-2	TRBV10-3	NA	TGTGCCATCAGTTATAGGGACACTAACACCGGGGAGCTGTTTTTT	CAISYRDTNTGELFF
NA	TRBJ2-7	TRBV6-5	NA	TGTGCCAGCAGCCGAGACGGACAGCGCTCCTACGAGCAGTACTTC	CASSRDGQRSYEQYF
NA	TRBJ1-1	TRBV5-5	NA	TGTGCCAGCAGCTTCGGGCAGGGGACTGAAGCTTTCTTT	CASSFGQGTEAFF
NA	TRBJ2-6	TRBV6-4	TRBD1	TGTGCCAGCAGTGGCGGGACAGGGGCCTCTGGGGCCAACGTCCTGACTTTC	CASSGGTGASGANVLTF
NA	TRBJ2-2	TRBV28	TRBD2	TGTGCCAGCAACAGGGATCTAGCGGGCCCGAACACCGGGGAGCTGTTTTTT	CASNRDLAGPNTGELFF
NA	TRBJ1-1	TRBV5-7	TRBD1	TGTGCCAGCAGCTTAGGGCGCAGGGGGCGTTGGGACACTGAAGCTTTCTTT	CASSLGRRGRWDTEAFF
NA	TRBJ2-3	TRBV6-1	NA	TGTGCCAGCAGAACACGACAAGGTACGCAGTATTTT	CASRTRQGTQYF
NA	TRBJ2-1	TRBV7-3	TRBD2	TGTGCCAGCAGCTTAATAAGCGGGAGCTCCTACAATGAGCAGTTCTTC	CASSLISGSSYNEQFF
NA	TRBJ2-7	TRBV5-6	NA	TGTGCCAGCAGCCTAGGGGAATGGACTACCTACGAGCAGTACTTC	CASSLGEWTTYEQYF
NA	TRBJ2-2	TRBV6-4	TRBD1	TGTGCCAGCAGAGGACAGGGAGACACCGGGGAGCTGTTTTTT	CASRGQGDTGELFF
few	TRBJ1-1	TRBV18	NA	TGTGCCAGCTCACCACCTACAGTGCTTGGCACTGAAGCTTTCTTT	CASSPPTVLGTEAFF
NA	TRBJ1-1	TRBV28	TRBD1	TGTGCCAGCAGTTCCGTAAGGGGGCCTTCTGAAGCTTTCTTT	CASSSVRGPSEAFF
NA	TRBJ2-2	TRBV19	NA	TGTGCTTCGAGAAACCGCGCGAACACCGGGGAGCTGTTTTTT	CASRNRANTGELFF
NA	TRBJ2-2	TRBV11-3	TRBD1	TGTGCCAGCAGCCGACCTTCCCCAGGGGACAGGGATACCGGGGAGCTGTTTTTT	CASSRPSPGDRDTGELFF
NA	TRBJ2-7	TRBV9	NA	TGTGCCAGCAGCGTAGATTTGGACAATTCCTACGAGCAGTACTTC	CASSVDLDNSYEQYF
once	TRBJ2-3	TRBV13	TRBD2	TGTGCCAGCAGCCCAATGACTAGCGGGGGTCTGGATACGCAGTATTTT	CASSPMTSGGLDTQYF
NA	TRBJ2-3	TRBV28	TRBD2	TGTGCCAGCAGTTTCGAGTCGGCTAGCGGGACCACAGATACGCAGTATTTT	CASSFESASGTTDTQYF
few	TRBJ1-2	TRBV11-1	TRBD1	TGTGCCAGCAGCATGGACAGGGGGAGAGGCTACACCTTC	CASSMDRGRGYTF
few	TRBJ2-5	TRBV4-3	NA	TGCGCCAGCAGCCAAGGGGGCAGGGGAGGGGGAGAGACCCAGTACTTC	CASSQGGRGGGETQYF
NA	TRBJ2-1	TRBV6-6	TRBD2	TGTGCCAGCAGTTCCGCCGGGACTAGATACAATGAGCAGTTCTTC	CASSSAGTRYNEQFF
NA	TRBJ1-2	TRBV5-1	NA	TGCGCCAGCAGCTTGGAGGGGCACTATGGCTACACCTTC	CASSLEGHYGYTF
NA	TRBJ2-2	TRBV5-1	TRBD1	TGCGCCAGCAGCTCCACCGGGACAGATTCCGGGGAGCTGTTTTTT	CASSSTGTDSGELFF
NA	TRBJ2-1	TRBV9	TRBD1	TGTGCCAGCAGCGTTGACAGGGTGAATGAGCAGTTCTTC	CASSVDRVNEQFF